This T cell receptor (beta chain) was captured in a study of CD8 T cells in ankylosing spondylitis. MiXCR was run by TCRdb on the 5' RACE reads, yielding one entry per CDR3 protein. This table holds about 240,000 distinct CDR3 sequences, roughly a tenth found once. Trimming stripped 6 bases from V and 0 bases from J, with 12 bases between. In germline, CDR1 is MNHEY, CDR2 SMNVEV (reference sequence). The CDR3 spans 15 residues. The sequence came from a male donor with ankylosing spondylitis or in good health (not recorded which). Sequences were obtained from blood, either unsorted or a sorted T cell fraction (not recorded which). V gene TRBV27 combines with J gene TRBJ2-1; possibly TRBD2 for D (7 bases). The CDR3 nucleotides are TGTGCCAGCAGGTCAGGGGAGGGCTCCTACAATGAGCAGTTCTTC. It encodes CASRSGEGSYNEQFF.